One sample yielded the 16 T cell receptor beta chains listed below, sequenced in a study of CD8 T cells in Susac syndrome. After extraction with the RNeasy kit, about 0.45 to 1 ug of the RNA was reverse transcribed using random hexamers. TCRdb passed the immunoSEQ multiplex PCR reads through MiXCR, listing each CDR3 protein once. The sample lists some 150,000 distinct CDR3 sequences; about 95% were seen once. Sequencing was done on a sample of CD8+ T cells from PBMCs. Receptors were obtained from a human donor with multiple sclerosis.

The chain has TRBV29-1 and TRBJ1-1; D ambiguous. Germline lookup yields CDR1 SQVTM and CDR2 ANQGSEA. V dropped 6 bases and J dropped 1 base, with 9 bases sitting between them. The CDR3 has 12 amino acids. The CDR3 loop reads CSVEHPNTEAFF. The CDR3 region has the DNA TGCAGCGTAGAACACCCGAACACTGAAGCTTTCTTT.

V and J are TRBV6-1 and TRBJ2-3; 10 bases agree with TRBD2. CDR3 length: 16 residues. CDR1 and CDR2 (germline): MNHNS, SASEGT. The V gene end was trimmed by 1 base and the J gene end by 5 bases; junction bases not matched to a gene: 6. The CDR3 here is CASSEVVAGGGDTQYF. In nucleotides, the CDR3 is TGTGCCAGCAGTGAAGTGGTAGCGGGGGGTGGAGATACGCAGTATTTT.

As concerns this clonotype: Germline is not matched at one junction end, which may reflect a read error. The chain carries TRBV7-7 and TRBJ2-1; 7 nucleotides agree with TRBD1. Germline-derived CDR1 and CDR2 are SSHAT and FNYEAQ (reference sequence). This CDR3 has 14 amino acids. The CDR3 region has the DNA TGTGCTAGCAGCCCAGGGGGTTTTTACAATGAGCAGTTCTTC. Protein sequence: CASSPGGFYNEQFF.

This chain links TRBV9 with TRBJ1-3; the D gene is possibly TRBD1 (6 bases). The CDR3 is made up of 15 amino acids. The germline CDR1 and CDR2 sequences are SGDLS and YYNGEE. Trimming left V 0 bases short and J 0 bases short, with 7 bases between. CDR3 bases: TGTGCCAGCAGCGTAGCAGGGGACTCTGGAAACACCATATATTTT. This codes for CASSVAGDSGNTIYF.

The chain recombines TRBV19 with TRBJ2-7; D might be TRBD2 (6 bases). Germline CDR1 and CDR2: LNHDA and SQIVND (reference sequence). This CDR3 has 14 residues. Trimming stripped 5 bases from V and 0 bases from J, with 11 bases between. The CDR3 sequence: CASSAGTDSYEQYF. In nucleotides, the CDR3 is TGTGCCAGTAGTGCGGGGACCGACTCCTACGAGCAGTACTTC. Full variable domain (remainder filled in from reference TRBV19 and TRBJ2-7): DGGITQSPKYLFRKEGQNVTLSCEQNLNHDAMYWYRQDPGQGLRLIYYSQIVNDFQKGDIAEGYSVSREKKESFPLTVTSAQKNPTAFYLCASSAGTDSYEQYFGPGTRLTVT.

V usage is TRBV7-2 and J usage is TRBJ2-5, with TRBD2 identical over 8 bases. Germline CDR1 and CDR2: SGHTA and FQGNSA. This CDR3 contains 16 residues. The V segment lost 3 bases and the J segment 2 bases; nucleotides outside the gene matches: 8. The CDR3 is CASSFGGAFGQETQYF. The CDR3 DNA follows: TGTGCCAGCAGCTTCGGGGGGGCCTTTGGACAAGAGACCCAGTACTTC.

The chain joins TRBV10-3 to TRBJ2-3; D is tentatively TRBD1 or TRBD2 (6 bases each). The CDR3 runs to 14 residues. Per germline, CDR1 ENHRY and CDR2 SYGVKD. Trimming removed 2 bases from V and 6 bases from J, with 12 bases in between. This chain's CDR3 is CAISETGARDTQYF. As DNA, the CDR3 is TGTGCCATCAGTGAGACGGGGGCCCGGGATACGCAGTATTTT.

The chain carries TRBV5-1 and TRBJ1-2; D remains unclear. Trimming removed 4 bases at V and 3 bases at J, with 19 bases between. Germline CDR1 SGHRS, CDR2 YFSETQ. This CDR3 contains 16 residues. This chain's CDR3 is CASSASGLTVYYGYTF. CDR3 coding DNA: TGCGCCAGCAGCGCCTCTGGGCTCACAGTGTACTATGGCTACACCTTC.

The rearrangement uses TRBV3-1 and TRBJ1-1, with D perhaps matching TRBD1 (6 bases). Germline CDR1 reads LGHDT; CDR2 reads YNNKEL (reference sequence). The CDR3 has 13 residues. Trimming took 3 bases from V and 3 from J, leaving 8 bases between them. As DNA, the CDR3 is TGTGCCAGCAGCCAGGCAGGGGACACTGAAGCTTTCTTT. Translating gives CASSQAGDTEAFF.

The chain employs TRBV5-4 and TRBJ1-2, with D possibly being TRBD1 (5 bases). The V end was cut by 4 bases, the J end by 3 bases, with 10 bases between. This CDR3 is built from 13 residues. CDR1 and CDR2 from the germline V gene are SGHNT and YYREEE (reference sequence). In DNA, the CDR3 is TGTGCCAGCAGCCCGGAAGGGGACTATGGCTACACCTTC. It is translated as CASSPEGDYGYTF. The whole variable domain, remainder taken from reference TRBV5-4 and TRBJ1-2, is ETGVTQSPTHLIKTRGQQVTLRCSSQSGHNTVSWYQQALGQGPQFIFQYYREEENGRGNFPPRFSGLQFPNYSSELNVNALELDDSALYLCASSPEGDYGYTFGSGTRLTVV.

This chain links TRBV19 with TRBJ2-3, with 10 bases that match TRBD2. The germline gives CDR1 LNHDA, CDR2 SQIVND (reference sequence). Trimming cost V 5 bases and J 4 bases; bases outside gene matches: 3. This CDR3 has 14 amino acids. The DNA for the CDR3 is TGTGCCAGTAGTCTAGCGGGGGTTCCAGATACGCAGTATTTT. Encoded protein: CASSLAGVPDTQYF.

The CDR3 DNA sequence: TGCAGTGCTAGAGATTTCGGGGGGGCAATCTTCGAGCAGTTCTTC. Translation: CSARDFGGAIFEQFF. This chain uses TRBV20-1 with TRBJ2-1; 8 bases agree with TRBD2. After removal of 0 bases from V and 10 bases from J, the junction contained 11 bases not matched to a gene. CDR3 length: 15 amino acids. Per germline, CDR1 DFQATT and CDR2 SNEGSKA (reference sequence).

CDR3 loop: CASSSHIVLAPGQFF. For the CDR3, the DNA is TGTGCCAGCAGCTCGCATATCGTACTAGCCCCTGGGCAGTTCTTC. The chain recombines TRBV13 with TRBJ2-1; D possibly corresponds to TRBD2 (6 bases). Germline V lookup: CDR1 PRHDT, CDR2 FYEKMQ (reference sequence). The CDR3 spans 15 residues. The V and J ends lost 4 bases and 12 bases respectively, with 22 bases between them.

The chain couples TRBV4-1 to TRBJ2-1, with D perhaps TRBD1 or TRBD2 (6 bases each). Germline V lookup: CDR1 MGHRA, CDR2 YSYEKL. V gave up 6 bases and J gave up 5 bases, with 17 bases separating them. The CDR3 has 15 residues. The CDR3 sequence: CASSRINREDNEQFF. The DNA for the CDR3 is TGCGCCAGCAGTCGGATAAACAGGGAGGACAATGAGCAGTTCTTC.

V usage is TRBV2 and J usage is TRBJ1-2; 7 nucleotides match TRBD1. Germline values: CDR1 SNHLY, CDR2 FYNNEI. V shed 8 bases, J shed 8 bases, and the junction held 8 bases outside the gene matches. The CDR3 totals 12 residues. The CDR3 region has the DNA TGTGCCAGCGGACCAGACAGGGACGGCTACACCTTC. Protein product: CASGPDRDGYTF.

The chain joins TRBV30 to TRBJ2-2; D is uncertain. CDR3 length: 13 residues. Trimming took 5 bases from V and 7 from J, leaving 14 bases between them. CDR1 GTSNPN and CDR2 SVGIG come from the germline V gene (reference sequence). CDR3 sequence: CAWQPHGGGELFF. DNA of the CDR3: TGTGCCTGGCAACCGCATGGTGGCGGGGAGCTGTTTTTT.